This T cell receptor (beta chain) was observed in a study of control samples from healthy donors and cancer patients. The CDR3 consists of 12 residues. Germline lookup yields CDR1 MGHRA and CDR2 YSYEKL. V was cut by 3 bases and J by 15 bases, with 15 bases left in between. Produced via immunoSEQ multiplex PCR; TCRdb's table is partial and in-frame only. The sample lists approximately 100,000 clones, roughly 91% occurring once. The rearrangement links TRBV4-1 to TRBJ2-1; D unclear. The specimen sequenced was blood. This TCR was recovered from a woman between 45 and 65 years old in good health. CDR3 residues: CASSQGGLGRFF. CDR3 nucleotides: TGCGCCAGCAGCCAGGGCGGATTAGGAAGGTTCTTC.